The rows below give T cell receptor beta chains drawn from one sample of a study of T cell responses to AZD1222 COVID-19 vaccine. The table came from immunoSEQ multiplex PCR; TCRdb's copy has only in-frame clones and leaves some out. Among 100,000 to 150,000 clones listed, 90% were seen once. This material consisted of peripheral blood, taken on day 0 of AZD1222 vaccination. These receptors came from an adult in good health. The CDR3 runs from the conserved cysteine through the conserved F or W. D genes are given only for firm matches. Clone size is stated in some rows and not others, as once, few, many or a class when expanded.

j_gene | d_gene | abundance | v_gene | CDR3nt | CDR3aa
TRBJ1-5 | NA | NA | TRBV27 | TGTGCCAGCAGTGAGGGGGGGTCGGGCAATCAGCCCCAGCATTTT | CASSEGGSGNQPQHF
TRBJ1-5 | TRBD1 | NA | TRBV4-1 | TGCGCCAGCAGCTACAGGGGCGGGAATCAGCCCCAGCATTTT | CASSYRGGNQPQHF
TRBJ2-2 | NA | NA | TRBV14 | TGTGCCAGCAGCCAAGATCTTGGAGGGGAGCTGTTTTTT | CASSQDLGGELFF
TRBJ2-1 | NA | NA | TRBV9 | TGTGCCAGCAACGGGATGGGGGGAGGAGAGCAGTTCTTC | CASNGMGGGEQFF
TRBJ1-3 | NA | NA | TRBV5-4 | TGTGCCAGCAGCCCAGGAGGTGCGCAGGGTGGAAACACCATATATTTT | CASSPGGAQGGNTIYF
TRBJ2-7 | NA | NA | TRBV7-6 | TGTGCCAGCAGTTCAGAGGTCGGGGACTCCTACGAGCAGTACTTC | CASSSEVGDSYEQYF
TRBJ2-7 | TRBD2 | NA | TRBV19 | TGTGCCAGTAGTACTTGGACTAGCGGGAACCCCTACGAGCAGTACTTC | CASSTWTSGNPYEQYF
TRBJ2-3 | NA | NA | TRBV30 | TGTGCCTGGAGTGTAGTGGATCATACGCAGTATTTT | CAWSVVDHTQYF
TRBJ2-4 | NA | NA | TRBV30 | TGTGCCTGGAGTGGGGGGGTTTGGGTCAAAAACATTCAGTACTTC | CAWSGGVWVKNIQYF
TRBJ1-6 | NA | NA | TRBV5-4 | TGTGCCAGCAGCTGGGGCGTTGAAGGCTCCTATAATTCACCCCTCCACTTT | CASSWGVEGSYNSPLHF
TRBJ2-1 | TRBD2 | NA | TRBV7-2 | TGTGCCAGCAGCTCCCCCGATGGCGGGGGAACCTACAATGAGCAGTTCTTC | CASSSPDGGGTYNEQFF
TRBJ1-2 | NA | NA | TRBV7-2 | TGTGCCAGCAGTTCAGGGGCAGTTAACTATGGCTACACCTTC | CASSSGAVNYGYTF
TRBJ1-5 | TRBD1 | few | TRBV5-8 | TGTGCCAGCAGCATCCCACAGGGGATCAATCAGCCCCAGCATTTT | CASSIPQGINQPQHF
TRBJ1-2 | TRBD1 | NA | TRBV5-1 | TGCGCCAGCAGCTTCCAGGGGGGCGGCTACACCTTC | CASSFQGGGYTF
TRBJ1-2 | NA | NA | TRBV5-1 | TGCGCCAGCGGGTATTCCTGGGCAGGGGACTATGGCTACACCTTC | CASGYSWAGDYGYTF
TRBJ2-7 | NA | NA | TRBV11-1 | TGTGCCAGCAGCCTTAGGAATCGGCAGGGTGGCGAGCAGTACTTC | CASSLRNRQGGEQYF
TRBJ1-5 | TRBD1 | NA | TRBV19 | TGTGCCAGTGGACAGGGGGACCAGCCCCAGCATTTT | CASGQGDQPQHF
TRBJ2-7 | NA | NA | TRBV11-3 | TGTGCCAGCAGCTTAGCAGGCGATAGCTCCTACGAGCAGTACTTC | CASSLAGDSSYEQYF